Following are 12 T cell receptor beta chains from one sample sequenced in a study of T cells in narcolepsy. Libraries were prepared by immunoSEQ multiplex PCR; TCRdb keeps only in-frame clonotypes and omits some of them. The profile shows about 33,000 clones, roughly 88% of them singletons. Sequencing was carried out using CD45RA- memory CD4+ T cells from PBMCs. These receptors were obtained from a human donor with narcolepsy.

This clone has a handful of counts. CDR3 sequence reads: CASSVPTPGGTIYF. The CDR3 bases are TGTGCCAGCAGCGTTCCGACCCCCGGGGGCACCATATATTTT. The chain is built from TRBV9 and TRBJ1-3; tentatively, D is TRBD1 (5 bases). Trimming stripped 2 bases from V and 9 bases from J, with 15 bases between. This CDR3 comprises 14 residues. Per germline, CDR1 SGDLS and CDR2 YYNGEE.

The J gene is TRBJ2-1, the V gene TRBV6-4; D unresolved. Germline lookup yields CDR1 MRHNA and CDR2 SNTAGT. CDR3 length equals 11 residues. Between the trimmed V and J ends, which lost 9 bases and 9 bases, there was a span of 12 bases. The CDR3 DNA is TGTGCCAGTAGAGGAGCAATTGAGCAGTTCTTC. Translated, it gives CASRGAIEQFF.

This chain connects TRBV7-9 to TRBJ2-3, with D uncertain. V was clipped by 1 base and J by 5 bases, with 10 bases between them. The CDR3 runs 14 residues. Germline V gene sequence: CDR1 SEHNR, CDR2 FQNEAQ (reference sequence). CDR3 in DNA: TGTGCCAGCAGCTTAGACTTTTCGATAGATACGCAGTATTTT. As protein: CASSLDFSIDTQYF.

The chain links TRBV4-1 to TRBJ1-4, with D unclear. V lost 2 bases and J 0 bases, leaving 7 bases between the germline ends. CDR1 and CDR2 from the germline V gene are MGHRA and YSYEKL. CDR3 length: 15 residues. The CDR3 region is CASSQQLATNEKLFF. The CDR3 region has the DNA TGCGCCAGCAGCCAACAGCTTGCAACTAATGAAAAACTGTTTTTT.

J is TRBJ1-4 and V is TRBV5-1, with 7 positions matching TRBD1. The CDR3 totals 17 residues. Germline-derived CDR1 and CDR2 are SGHRS and YFSETQ. V gave up 1 base and J gave up 8 bases; unmatched junction bases: 14. CDR3 nucleotides: TGCGCCAGCAGCTTGTCGGCCTTCGACAGGGTAGGAGAAAAACTGTTTTTT. Amino acid sequence: CASSLSAFDRVGEKLFF.

The gene calls are TRBV19 and TRBJ2-5; D is unresolved. Trimming left V 9 bases short and J 3 bases short, with 14 bases between. Germline V gives CDR1 LNHDA, CDR2 SQIVND (reference sequence). The CDR3 covers 13 residues. DNA for the CDR3: TGTGCCAGCTGGGATAGGGCAGAAGAGACCCAGTACTTC. Residues: CASWDRAEETQYF. Supplemented by reference TRBV19 and TRBJ2-5, the full variable domain reads DGGITQSPKYLFRKEGQNVTLSCEQNLNHDAMYWYRQDPGQGLRLIYYSQIVNDFQKGDIAEGYSVSREKKESFPLTVTSAQKNPTAFYLCASWDRAEETQYFGPGTRLLVL.

J is TRBJ2-3 and V is TRBV28, with no clear D. Germline loops: CDR1 MDHEN, CDR2 SYDVKM. V lost 5 bases and J 0 bases, leaving 12 bases between the germline ends. This CDR3 spans 15 amino acids. CDR3: CASSPDWRSTDTQYF. DNA of the CDR3: TGTGCCAGCAGTCCTGACTGGAGAAGCACAGATACGCAGTATTTT.

The chain couples TRBV5-6 to TRBJ2-1, with D perhaps matching TRBD2 (5 bases). V was pared by 0 bases and J by 7 bases, with 17 bases between. The CDR3 runs 16 residues. Germline V gives CDR1 SGHDT, CDR2 YYEEEE. The CDR3: CASSLETRVTGNEQFF. CDR3 nucleotides: TGTGCCAGCAGCTTGGAAACTAGGGTGACGGGAAATGAGCAGTTCTTC.

CDR3 residues: CASSARQVDTGELFF. CDR3 bases: TGTGCCAGCAGCGCGAGGCAGGTGGACACCGGGGAGCTGTTTTTT. The rearrangement joins TRBV9 to TRBJ2-2, with D unclear. CDR1 and CDR2 (germline): SGDLS, YYNGEE. This CDR3 is built from 15 residues. Trimming stripped 3 bases from V and 3 bases from J, with 12 bases between.

The chain couples TRBV10-3 to TRBJ1-2; D gene uncertain. Trimming removed 4 bases from V and 1 base from J, with 7 bases in between. The CDR3 has 13 residues. Germline-derived CDR1 and CDR2 are ENHRY and SYGVKD. CDR3 sequence reads: CAISGGGNYGYTF. CDR3 coding DNA: TGTGCCATCAGTGGGGGTGGTAACTATGGCTACACCTTC.

The chain links TRBV5-1 to TRBJ2-1; 10 bases fit TRBD1. V dropped 4 bases and J dropped 4; count of bases not matched to a gene: 5. Germline CDR1 is SGHRS and CDR2 is YFSETQ. The CDR3 spans 15 residues. CDR3: CASSRGQGVYNEQFF. DNA for the CDR3: TGCGCCAGCAGCCGCGGACAGGGGGTTTACAATGAGCAGTTCTTC.

This rearrangement joins TRBV9 to TRBJ1-3, with a weak D call TRBD1 (6 bases). Deletions cut 4 bases from V and 2 bases from J, with 13 bases between. There are 15 residues in the CDR3. The germline V gene has CDR1 SGDLS and CDR2 YYNGEE. The CDR3 nucleotides read TGTGCCAGCAGCCCACGGACAGATACTGGAAACACCATATATTTT. Protein: CASSPRTDTGNTIYF.